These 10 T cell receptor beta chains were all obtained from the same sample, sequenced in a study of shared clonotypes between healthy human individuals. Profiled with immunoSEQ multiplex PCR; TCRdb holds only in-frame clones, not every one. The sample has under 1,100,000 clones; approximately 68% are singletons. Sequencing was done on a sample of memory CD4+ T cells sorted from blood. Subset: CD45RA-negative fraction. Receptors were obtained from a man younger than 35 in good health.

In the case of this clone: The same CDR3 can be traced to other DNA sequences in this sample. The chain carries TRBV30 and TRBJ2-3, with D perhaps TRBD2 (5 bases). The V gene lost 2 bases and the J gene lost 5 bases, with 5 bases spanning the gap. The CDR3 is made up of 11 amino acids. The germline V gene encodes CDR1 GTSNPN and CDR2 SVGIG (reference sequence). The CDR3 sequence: CAWSSGDTQYF. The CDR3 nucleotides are TGTGCCTGGAGTAGCGGAGATACGCAGTATTTT.

The DNA for the CDR3 is TGTGCCAGCTCACCATTTGCAGGCCGCCGAGAGACCCAGTACTTC. It codes for CASSPFAGRRETQYF. J is TRBJ2-5 and V is TRBV18; no firm D call. This CDR3 spans 15 amino acids. The V gene lost 2 bases and the J gene lost 4 bases, with 14 bases spanning the gap. CDR1 and CDR2 from the germline V gene are KGHSH and LQKENI.

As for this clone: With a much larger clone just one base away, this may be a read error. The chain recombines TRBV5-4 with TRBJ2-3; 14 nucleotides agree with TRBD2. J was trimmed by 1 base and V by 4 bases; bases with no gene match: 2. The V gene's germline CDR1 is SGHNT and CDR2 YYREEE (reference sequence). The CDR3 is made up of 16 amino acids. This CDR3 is CASSPGLAGGTDTQYF. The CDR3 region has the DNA TGTGCCAGCAGCCCGGGACTAGCGGGGGGCACAGATACGCAGTATTTT.

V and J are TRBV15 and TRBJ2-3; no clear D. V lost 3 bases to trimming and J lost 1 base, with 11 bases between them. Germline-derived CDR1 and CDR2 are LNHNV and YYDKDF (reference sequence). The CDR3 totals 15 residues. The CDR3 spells CATSRSFQGTDTQYF. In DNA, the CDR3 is TGTGCCACCAGCAGGTCGTTTCAGGGCACAGATACGCAGTATTTT.

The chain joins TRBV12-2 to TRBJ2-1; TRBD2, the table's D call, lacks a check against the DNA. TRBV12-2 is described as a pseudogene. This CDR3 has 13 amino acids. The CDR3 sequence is CASRPSGINEQFF. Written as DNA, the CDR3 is TGTGCAAGTCGCCCCAGCGGGATAAATGAGCAGTTCTTC.

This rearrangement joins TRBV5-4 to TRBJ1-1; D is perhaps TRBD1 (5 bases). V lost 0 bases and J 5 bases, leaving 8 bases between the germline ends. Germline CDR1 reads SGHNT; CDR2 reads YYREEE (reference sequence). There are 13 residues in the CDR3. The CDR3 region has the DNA TGTGCCAGCAGCTTGGACAGACAGACTGAAGCTTTCTTT. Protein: CASSLDRQTEAFF.

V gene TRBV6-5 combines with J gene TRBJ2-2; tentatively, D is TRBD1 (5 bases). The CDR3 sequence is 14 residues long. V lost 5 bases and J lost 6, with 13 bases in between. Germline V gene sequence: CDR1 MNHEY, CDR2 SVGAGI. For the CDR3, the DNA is TGTGCCAGCAGTCTCTTAGGGGCGCCCGGGGAGCTGTTTTTT. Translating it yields CASSLLGAPGELFF.

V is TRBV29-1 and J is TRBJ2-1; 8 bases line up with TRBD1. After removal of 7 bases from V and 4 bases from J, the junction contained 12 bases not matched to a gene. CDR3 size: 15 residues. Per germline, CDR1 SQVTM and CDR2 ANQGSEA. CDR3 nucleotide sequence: TGCAGCGCATCCTCCGGGACAGGCAGTTACAATGAGCAGTTCTTC. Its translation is CSASSGTGSYNEQFF.

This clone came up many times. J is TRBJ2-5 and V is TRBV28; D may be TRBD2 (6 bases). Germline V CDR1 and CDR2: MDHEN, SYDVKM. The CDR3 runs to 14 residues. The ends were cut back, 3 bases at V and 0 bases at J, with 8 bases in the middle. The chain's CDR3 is CASSFSGNQETQYF. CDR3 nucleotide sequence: TGTGCCAGCAGTTTTAGCGGCAACCAAGAGACCCAGTACTTC.

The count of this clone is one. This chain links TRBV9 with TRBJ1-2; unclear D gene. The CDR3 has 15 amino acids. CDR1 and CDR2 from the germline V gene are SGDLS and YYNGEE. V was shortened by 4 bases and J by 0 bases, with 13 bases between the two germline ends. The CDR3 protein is CASSPSISTNYGYTF. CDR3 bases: TGTGCCAGCAGCCCGAGTATAAGCACTAACTATGGCTACACCTTC. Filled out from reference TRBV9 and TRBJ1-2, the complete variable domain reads DSGVTQTPKHLITATGQRVTLRCSPRSGDLSVYWYQQSLDQGLQFLIQYYNGEERAKGNILERFSAQQFPDLHSELNLSSLELGDSALYFCASSPSISTNYGYTFGSGTRLTVV.